The 13 T cell receptor beta chains presented below share a single source sample, sequenced in a study of blood T cell repertoires in COVID-19. Clones were read by immunoSEQ multiplex PCR, and TCRdb kept only the in-frame ones, dropping some. The sample holds 70,000 or so clones; around 88% are singletons and the top ten take 16%. Input material: peripheral blood. The origin of the receptors is a man aged 35-49 years with COVID-19, enrolled during active disease.

J is TRBJ2-7 and V is TRBV6-4, with a possible D match to TRBD2 (5 bases). The CDR3 is 13 residues long. Germline CDR1 MRHNA, CDR2 SNTAGT. Trimming removed 0 bases at V and 5 bases at J, with 8 bases between. Here the CDR3 DNA reads TGTGCCAGCAGTGACTCGATGGGAGACGAGCAGTACTTC. Protein: CASSDSMGDEQYF.

This sequence joins TRBV6-5 and TRBJ1-1, with D maybe TRBD1 (5 bases). Trimming shortened V by 5 bases and J by 3 bases, and 13 bases separated the two germline ends. The CDR3 is 14 residues long. Germline CDR1 is MNHEY and CDR2 is SVGAGI. The CDR3 region has the DNA TGTGCCAGCAGTCAACTCGGGGGGGACACTGAAGCTTTCTTT. Amino acid sequence: CASSQLGGDTEAFF.

This clone appeared once. The chain combines TRBV18 with TRBJ2-3, with D hard to call. V lost 7 bases and J 0 bases, leaving 8 bases between the germline ends. This CDR3 region has 13 residues. The germline V gene has CDR1 KGHSH and CDR2 LQKENI. The CDR3 sequence is CASLQTSTDTQYF. DNA of the CDR3: TGTGCCAGCTTGCAGACTAGCACAGATACGCAGTATTTT.

The V gene is TRBV28, the J gene TRBJ2-3; D is perhaps TRBD2 (6 bases). Trimming stripped 5 bases from V and 1 base from J, with 16 bases between. The V gene's germline CDR1 is MDHEN and CDR2 SYDVKM. The CDR3 has 16 amino acids. CDR3 region: CASSPPSGGGTDTQYF. The CDR3 DNA is TGTGCCAGCAGTCCCCCGTCGGGCGGGGGCACAGATACGCAGTATTTT.

V and J are TRBV5-4 and TRBJ2-3; 8 bases map to TRBD2. There are 16 residues in the CDR3. Germline CDR1 SGHNT, CDR2 YYREEE (reference sequence). Trimming at V came to 7 bases and at J to 3 bases, leaving 13 bases not matched to a gene. In nucleotides, the CDR3 is TGTGCCAGCGGGATCGGGGGGGCCCTTAGTACAGATACGCAGTATTTT. Its protein product is CASGIGGALSTDTQYF.

The gene calls are TRBV6-5 and TRBJ1-2; no firm D call. The germline gives CDR1 MNHEY, CDR2 SVGAGI. This CDR3 spans 14 amino acids. Trimming stripped 7 bases from V and 5 bases from J, with 17 bases between. The CDR3 is CASNQRESPYGYTF. The CDR3 DNA is TGTGCCAGCAATCAACGAGAGTCCCCGTATGGCTACACCTTC.

The rearrangement links TRBV9 to TRBJ2-2; D call uncertain. The V gene lost 1 base and the J gene lost 2 bases, with 6 bases spanning the gap. The V gene's germline CDR1 is SGDLS and CDR2 YYNGEE. CDR3 size: 14 residues. CDR3 in amino acids: CASSVSLNTGELFF. As DNA, the CDR3 is TGTGCCAGCAGCGTATCACTCAACACCGGGGAGCTGTTTTTT.

With regard to this clone: Mismatch with germline at one junction end may stem from a read error. The V call is TRBV2, the J call TRBJ2-2; the match to TRBD2 covers 13 bases. Germline values: CDR1 SNHLY, CDR2 FYNNEI. This CDR3 has 17 residues. CDR3 coding DNA: TGTGCCAGCACCAGACTAGCGGGGGGTCCGAATACCGGGGAGCTGTTTTTT. Amino acid sequence: CASTRLAGGPNTGELFF.

The rearrangement links TRBV29-1 to TRBJ1-1; D possibly corresponds to TRBD1 (6 bases). Trimming removed 4 bases at V and 1 base at J, with 13 bases between. Germline V gene lookup returns CDR1 SQVTM and CDR2 ANQGSEA. This CDR3 has 14 amino acids. The CDR3 coding sequence is TGCAGCGTTGGTAACAGGGATGGGAACACTGAAGCTTTCTTT. It yields the protein CSVGNRDGNTEAFF. The variable domain in full, with the rest retrieved from reference TRBV29-1 and TRBJ1-1, is SAVISQKPSRDICQRGTSLTIQCQVDSQVTMMFWYRQQPGQSLTLIATANQGSEATYESGFVIDKFPISRPNLTFSTLTVSNMSPEDSSIYLCSVGNRDGNTEAFFGQGTRLTVV.

V usage is TRBV28 and J usage is TRBJ2-7, with 9 bases matching TRBD1. This CDR3 contains 14 residues. Germline assignment: CDR1 MDHEN and CDR2 SYDVKM. After removal of 8 bases from V and 4 bases from J, the junction contained 9 bases not matched to a gene. The CDR3 DNA sequence: TGTGCCAGCGGGACGGGACAGGGTCTTTACGAGCAGTACTTC. Its protein product is CASGTGQGLYEQYF.

The chain joins TRBV5-5 to TRBJ2-7; 10 bases map to TRBD2. Germline-derived CDR1 and CDR2 are SGHKS and YYEKEE (reference sequence). CDR3 length: 17 amino acids. Trimming took 2 bases from V and 4 from J; bases not matched to a gene: 12. The CDR3 protein is CASSFALAGSSQYEQYF. For the CDR3, the DNA is TGTGCCAGCAGCTTTGCACTAGCGGGGTCCAGCCAGTACGAGCAGTACTTC.

This chain uses TRBV6-5 with TRBJ1-2; no firm D call. Trimming removed 5 bases from V and 8 bases from J, with 15 bases in between. The CDR3 covers 13 residues. Germline CDR1 MNHEY, CDR2 SVGAGI. CDR3 in amino acids: CASSQDGGNGYTF. The CDR3 DNA follows: TGTGCCAGCAGTCAGGACGGCGGGAACGGCTACACCTTC.

The chain employs TRBV19 and TRBJ1-5; 8 bases line up with TRBD1. Losses at the gene ends were 4 bases for V and 1 base for J; bases not matched to a gene: 3. The CDR3 contains 15 residues. Per germline, CDR1 LNHDA and CDR2 SQIVND (reference sequence). The CDR3 here is CASSSRQGSNQPQHF. For the CDR3, the DNA is TGTGCCAGTAGTAGCCGACAGGGGAGCAATCAGCCCCAGCATTTT.